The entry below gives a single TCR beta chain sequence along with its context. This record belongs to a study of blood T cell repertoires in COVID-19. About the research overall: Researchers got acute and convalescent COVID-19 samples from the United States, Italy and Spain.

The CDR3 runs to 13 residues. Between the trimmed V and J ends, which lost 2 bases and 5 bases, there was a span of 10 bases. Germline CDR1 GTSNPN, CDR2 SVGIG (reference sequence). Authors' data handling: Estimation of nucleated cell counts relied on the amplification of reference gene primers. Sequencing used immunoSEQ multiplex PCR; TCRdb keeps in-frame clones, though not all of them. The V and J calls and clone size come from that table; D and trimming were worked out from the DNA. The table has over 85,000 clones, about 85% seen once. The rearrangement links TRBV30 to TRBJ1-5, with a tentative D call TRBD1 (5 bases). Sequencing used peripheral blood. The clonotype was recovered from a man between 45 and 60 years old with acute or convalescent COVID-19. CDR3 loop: CAWSRGDYQPQHF. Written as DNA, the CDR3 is TGTGCCTGGAGTCGGGGGGACTATCAGCCCCAGCATTTT.